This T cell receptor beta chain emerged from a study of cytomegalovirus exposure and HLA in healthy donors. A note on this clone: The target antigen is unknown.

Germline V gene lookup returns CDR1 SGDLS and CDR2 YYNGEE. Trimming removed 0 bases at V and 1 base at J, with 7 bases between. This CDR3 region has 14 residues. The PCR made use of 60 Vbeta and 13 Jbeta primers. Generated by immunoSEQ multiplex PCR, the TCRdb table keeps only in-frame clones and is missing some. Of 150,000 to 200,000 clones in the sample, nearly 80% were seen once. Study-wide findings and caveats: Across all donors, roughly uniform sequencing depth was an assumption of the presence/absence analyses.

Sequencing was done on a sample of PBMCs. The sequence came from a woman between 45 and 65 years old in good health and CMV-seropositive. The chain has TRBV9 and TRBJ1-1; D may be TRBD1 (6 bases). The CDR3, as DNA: TGTGCCAGCAGCGTAGGGGGACAGAACACTGAAGCTTTCTTT. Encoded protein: CASSVGGQNTEAFF.